A single sample gave rise to the 20 T cell receptor beta chains below, sequenced in a study of blood T cells in healthy people across ages. A sample-barcoded 5' primer and a J-beta primer mix were used in a second PCR of roughly 7 to 11 cycles. TCRdb called the 5' RACE reads again in MiXCR, with one record for every CDR3 protein. The table shows 1,500,000 or so distinct CDR3 sequences, with around 59% occurring only once. Sequencing used blood. All receptors derive from a man younger than 35 in good health.

The chain combines TRBV10-3 with TRBJ1-1, with D tentatively TRBD1 (6 bases). There are 14 residues in the CDR3. CDR1 and CDR2 from the germline V gene are ENHRY and SYGVKD. The V end lost 6 bases, the J end lost 4 bases, and 15 bases lay between the germline ends. CDR3 amino acids: CAISQRTDPTEAFF. DNA of the CDR3: TGTGCCATCAGCCAAAGGACAGATCCCACTGAAGCTTTCTTT.

This chain uses TRBV20-1 with TRBJ2-4; D is possibly TRBD1 (8 bases). The CDR3 runs 12 residues. The V gene's germline CDR1 is DFQATT and CDR2 SNEGSKA (reference sequence). V lost 4 bases, J lost 8 bases, and 12 bases lay in between. The CDR3 DNA reads as TGCAGTGCTAATACAGGGGGGGACATTCAGTACTTC. This codes for CSANTGGDIQYF.

The V call is TRBV21-1, the J call TRBJ2-5; the DNA was not used to check the table's D call, TRBD2. TRBV21-1 is a recognized pseudogene. The CDR3 covers 14 residues. This chain's CDR3 is CASSKGLGRETQYF. CDR3 in DNA: TGTGCCAGCAGCAAAGGGCTGGGGAGGGAGACCCAGTACTTC.

Only a few counts were recorded for this clonotype. The chain combines TRBV20-1 with TRBJ2-3; the D is unclear. There are 10 residues in the CDR3. Germline CDR1 is DFQATT and CDR2 is SNEGSKA (reference sequence). Trimming stripped 3 bases from V and 8 bases from J, with 6 bases between. Here the CDR3 reads CSASYGTQYF. The CDR3 coding sequence is TGCAGTGCTAGCTACGGTACGCAGTATTTT.

The gene calls are TRBV18 and TRBJ2-7, with no clear D. TRBJ2-5 explains the end of the DNA better; the J call may be wrong. Germline assignment: CDR1 KGHSH and CDR2 LQKENI. The CDR3 extends over 12 amino acids. CDR3 protein: CASSTTQETQYF. The CDR3 nucleotides are TGTGCCAGCTCAACAACCCAAGAGACCCAGTACTTC.

The chain joins TRBV7-7 to TRBJ2-2; no clear D. V was clipped by 5 bases and J by 8 bases, with 15 bases between them. The germline V gene has CDR1 SSHAT and CDR2 FNYEAQ (reference sequence). This CDR3 is built from 14 residues. The CDR3 sequence: CASSPTPSRGELFF. The CDR3 nucleotides read TGTGCCAGCAGCCCCACACCGTCAAGGGGGGAGCTGTTTTTT.

This clonotype was recorded a few times. The chain recombines TRBV7-2 with TRBJ2-3, with TRBD2 matching over 13 bases. The V gene's germline CDR1 is SGHTA and CDR2 FQGNSA. Trimming at V came to 5 bases and at J to 6 bases, leaving 14 bases not matched to a gene. The CDR3 has 18 residues. Here the CDR3 DNA reads TGTGCCAGCAGCCCCCTTTGGAAGACTAGCGGGGGGAGGGATACGCAGTATTTT. Its protein is CASSPLWKTSGGRDTQYF.

This chain uses TRBV7-9 with TRBJ1-6, with TRBD1 matching over 7 bases. Trimming took 5 bases from V and 7 from J; bases not matched to a gene: 8. From germline, CDR1 is SEHNR and CDR2 FQNEAQ (reference sequence). The CDR3 length is 15 residues. CDR3 amino acids: CASSPRTGTNSPLHF. The DNA of the CDR3 is TGTGCCAGCAGCCCTAGGACAGGCACCAATTCACCCCTCCACTTT.

The rearrangement uses TRBV20-1 and TRBJ2-7; D could derive from TRBD1 or TRBD2 (5 bases each). The CDR3 has 15 amino acids. Germline values: CDR1 DFQATT, CDR2 SNEGSKA (reference sequence). V gave up 1 base and J gave up 0 bases, with 13 bases separating them. CDR3 DNA: TGCAGTGCTAGAGCACAGGACTTCAGCTCCTACGAGCAGTACTTC. Residues: CSARAQDFSSYEQYF.

Many counts were recorded for this clonotype. The chain joins TRBV7-9 to TRBJ2-1; D remains unclear. The V gene lost 6 bases and the J gene lost 6 bases, with 9 bases spanning the gap. Germline CDR1 reads SEHNR; CDR2 reads FQNEAQ (reference sequence). There are 12 residues in the CDR3. Written as DNA, the CDR3 is TGTGCCAGCAGTTTATCCCCCAATGAGCAGTTCTTC. Its protein is CASSLSPNEQFF.

The rearrangement links TRBV3-1 to TRBJ2-4; D possibly corresponds to TRBD1 (6 bases). The CDR3 is 15 amino acids. Trimming took 6 bases from V and 1 from J, leaving 13 bases between them. Germline V gene sequence: CDR1 LGHDT, CDR2 YNNKEL (reference sequence). The CDR3, as DNA: TGTGCCAGCAGTCGGGACAAAACGGCCAAAAACATTCAGTACTTC. Protein: CASSRDKTAKNIQYF.

This chain uses TRBV7-8 with TRBJ2-7, with D hard to call. CDR1 is SGHVS and CDR2 is FQNEAQ in the germline V gene. This CDR3 comprises 15 residues. V was cut by 1 base and J by 0 bases, with 10 bases left in between. CDR3 DNA sequence: TGTGCCAGCAGCTTAGAACCCGAGAACTCCTACGAGCAGTACTTC. Its protein product is CASSLEPENSYEQYF.

This clonotype was observed a few times. The chain carries TRBV4-1 and TRBJ2-4; weak D call: TRBD1 (6 bases). Germline CDR1 reads MGHRA; CDR2 reads YSYEKL. The CDR3 totals 14 residues. V lost 3 bases to trimming and J lost 8 bases, with 14 bases between them. CDR3 amino acids: CASSHNQGMDIQYF. CDR3 DNA: TGCGCCAGCAGCCACAATCAGGGGATGGACATTCAGTACTTC.

The rearrangement uses TRBV12-3 or TRBV12-4 and TRBJ2-3; a possible D gene is TRBD1 (5 bases). This CDR3 contains 17 residues. V lost 3 bases to trimming and J lost 0 bases, with 16 bases between them. The CDR3 nucleotides are TGTGCCAGCAGTTTCCGACAGCCTTTAGCTAGCACAGATACGCAGTATTTT. It encodes CASSFRQPLASTDTQYF.

V gene TRBV18 combines with J gene TRBJ2-3; D is undetermined. Trimming pared 2 bases from V and 0 bases from J, leaving 9 bases between. The CDR3 length is 15 residues. From germline, CDR1 is KGHSH and CDR2 LQKENI. The CDR3 DNA follows: TGTGCCAGCTCACCAAATTGGGGTAGCACAGATACGCAGTATTTT. Protein sequence: CASSPNWGSTDTQYF.

The CDR3, as DNA: TGTGCCAGCAGCCCAACCGGGACAGGGGTAATGGGGGCTTTCTTT. It encodes CASSPTGTGVMGAFF. The genes are TRBV7-2 and TRBJ1-1, with 10 bases matching TRBD1. CDR1 and CDR2 (germline): SGHTA, FQGNSA. V trimming: 5 bases; J trimming: 11 bases; junction bases outside the gene matches: 14. This CDR3 has 15 amino acids. Combining the CDR3 with reference TRBV7-2 and TRBJ1-1 gives the whole variable domain GAGVSQSPSNKVTEKGKDVELRCDPISGHTALYWYRQSLGQGLEFLIYFQGNSAPDKSGLPSDRFSAERTGGSVSTLTIQRTQQEDSAVYLCASSPTGTGVMGAFFGQGTRLTVV.

This clonotype occurred a few times. J is TRBJ2-1 and V is TRBV4-2; the match to TRBD2 covers 12 bases. The CDR3 consists of 16 residues. With 4 bases clipped from V and 4 bases from J, the junction kept 5 bases outside the gene matches. CDR1 and CDR2 (germline): LGHNA, YNFKEQ. CDR3 sequence reads: CASSRKTSGGYNEQFF. CDR3 bases: TGTGCCAGCAGCCGGAAGACTAGCGGGGGATACAATGAGCAGTTCTTC.

J is TRBJ2-5 and V is TRBV29-1; a weak D match, TRBD1 (6 bases). The ends were cut back, 7 bases at V and 11 bases at J, with 14 bases in the middle. Germline assignment: CDR1 SQVTM and CDR2 ANQGSEA. The CDR3 contains 10 residues. The CDR3 nucleotides read TGCAGCGGTGTGGGGGCAGAGCAGTACTTC. It yields the protein CSGVGAEQYF.

The V and J genes are TRBV6-2 or TRBV6-3 and TRBJ1-4, with D unclear. CDR1 is MNHEY, CDR2 SVGEGT, per germline. Trimming pared 6 bases from V and 4 bases from J, leaving 15 bases between. The length of the CDR3 is 15 residues. Here the CDR3 reads CASRPPGADNEKLFF. CDR3 coding DNA: TGTGCCAGCAGGCCCCCGGGCGCCGATAATGAAAAACTGTTTTTT.

The V gene is TRBV27, the J gene TRBJ1-2; TRBD1 matches 9 bases. Per the germline V gene, CDR1 is MNHEY and CDR2 is SMNVEV (reference sequence). The CDR3 is made up of 13 amino acids. Trimming took 5 bases from V and 8 from J; bases not matched to a gene: 6. CDR3 sequence reads: CASSRQGVWGYTF. DNA of the CDR3: TGTGCCAGCAGTAGACAGGGGGTCTGGGGCTACACCTTC.